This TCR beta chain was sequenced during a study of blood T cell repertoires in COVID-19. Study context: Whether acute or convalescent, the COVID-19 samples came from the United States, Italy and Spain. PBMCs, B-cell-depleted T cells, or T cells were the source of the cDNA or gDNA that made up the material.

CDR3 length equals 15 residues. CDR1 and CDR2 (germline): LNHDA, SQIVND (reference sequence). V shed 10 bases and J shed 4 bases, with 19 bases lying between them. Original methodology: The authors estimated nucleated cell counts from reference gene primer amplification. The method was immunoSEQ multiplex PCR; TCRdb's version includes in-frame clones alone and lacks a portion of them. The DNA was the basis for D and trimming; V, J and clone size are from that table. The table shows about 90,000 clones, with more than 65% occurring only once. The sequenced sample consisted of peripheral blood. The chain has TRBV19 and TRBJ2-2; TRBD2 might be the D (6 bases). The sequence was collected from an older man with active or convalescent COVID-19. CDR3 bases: TGTGCCACTCAAACGGGGCTAGCGCCCACCGGGGAGCTGTTTTTT. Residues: CATQTGLAPTGELFF.